This T cell receptor beta chain was profiled in a study of response to subunit inactivated influenza vaccine. There are 15 residues in the CDR3. Germline V gene lookup returns CDR1 KGHSH and CDR2 LQKENI. V was cut by 1 base and J by 1 base, with 10 bases left in between. Study-wide results and limits: Authors proposed each seasonal influenza vaccination draws in few new T cells.

TCRdb reprocessed the RT-PCR reads with MiXCR, giving one entry per CDR3 protein. Of 500,000 to 600,000 distinct CDR3 sequences listed, 7.6% are singletons. Turning to this clonotype: The target antigen is unknown.

This sequence joins TRBV18 and TRBJ1-1, with D possibly matching TRBD1 (5 bases). The TCR comes from a man between 50 and 70 years old who received an inactivated influenza vaccine. This specimen was PBMCs from blood, taken approximately 25 months after vaccination. CDR3 nucleotide sequence: TGTGCCAGCTCACCACGCGGGGCTACGAACACTGAAGCTTTCTTT. This encodes CASSPRGATNTEAFF.